One sample yielded the 7 T cell receptor beta chains listed below, sequenced in a study of blood T cell repertoires in COVID-19. Some clones are missing from TCRdb's copy, which holds only in-frame ones; the method was immunoSEQ multiplex PCR. The profile shows about 320,000 clones, roughly 85% of them singletons. Sequencing was performed on PBMCs or T cells enriched from blood (not recorded which). These receptors were collected from a woman aged 25 to 39 who had been exposed to COVID-19.

This chain links TRBV30 with TRBJ1-1, with D perhaps matching TRBD1 (6 bases). There are 15 residues in the CDR3. Germline CDR1 is GTSNPN and CDR2 is SVGIG (reference sequence). Trimming cost V 2 bases and J 0 bases, with 13 bases left between them. CDR3 residues: CAWSTGQNLNTEAFF. The CDR3 DNA reads as TGTGCCTGGAGTACCGGACAGAATTTGAACACTGAAGCTTTCTTT.

This chain joins TRBV28 and TRBJ2-7; D may be TRBD1 (6 bases). CDR3 length: 17 amino acids. The V end was cut by 5 bases, the J end by 2 bases, with 22 bases between. The germline gives CDR1 MDHEN, CDR2 SYDVKM. CDR3 protein: CASSPGYRVVPTYEQYF. CDR3 DNA: TGTGCCAGCAGTCCTGGGTACAGGGTGGTCCCTACCTACGAGCAGTACTTC.

This chain connects TRBV30 to TRBJ2-3, with TRBD2 matching over 10 bases. CDR1 and CDR2 from the germline V gene are GTSNPN and SVGIG (reference sequence). This CDR3 has 14 amino acids. The V gene end was trimmed by 5 bases and the J gene end by 3 bases; junction bases not matched to a gene: 5. The CDR3 spells CAWCVAGGTDTQYF. The CDR3 DNA follows: TGTGCCTGGTGCGTAGCGGGGGGTACAGATACGCAGTATTTT.

This clone was observed once. The CDR3 bases are TGTGCCAGCAGCTGGTATGCCGGGTCCACCTACGAGCAGTACTTC. The encoded protein is CASSWYAGSTYEQYF. V gene TRBV5-4 combines with J gene TRBJ2-7, with unresolved D. The V gene's germline CDR1 is SGHNT and CDR2 YYREEE (reference sequence). The germline V and J ends were trimmed by 3 bases and 2 bases, with 15 bases remaining between them. This CDR3 has 15 amino acids. Full variable domain (remainder filled in from reference TRBV5-4 and TRBJ2-7): ETGVTQSPTHLIKTRGQQVTLRCSSQSGHNTVSWYQQALGQGPQFIFQYYREEENGRGNFPPRFSGLQFPNYSSELNVNALELDDSALYLCASSWYAGSTYEQYFGPGTRLTVT.

The V and J genes are TRBV19 and TRBJ2-1, with a possible D match to TRBD1 (6 bases). Germline V gene data show CDR1 as LNHDA and CDR2 as SQIVND (reference sequence). This CDR3 has 13 residues. Trimming cost V 9 bases and J 10 bases, with 19 bases left between them. CDR3 protein: CASTGTREGEQFF. The CDR3 nucleotides are TGTGCCAGCACCGGGACACGCGAAGGGGAGCAGTTCTTC.

This clone was picked up one time. The junction departs from the called germline gene at one end, perhaps through a read error. The V and J genes are TRBV7-7 and TRBJ2-1, with TRBD2 identical over 10 bases. This CDR3 is built from 16 residues. Germline loops: CDR1 SSHAT, CDR2 FNYEAQ (reference sequence). CDR3 sequence (DNA): TGTGCTAGCAGCTTAAACCCTAGCGGGGGAAACAATGAGCAGTTCTTC. Its protein is CASSLNPSGGNNEQFF. Using reference TRBV7-7 and TRBJ2-1 for the parts outside the CDR3, the full variable domain is GAGVSQSPRYKVTKRGQDVTLRCDPISSHATLYWYQQALGQGPEFLTYFNYEAQPDKSGLPSDRFSAERPEGSISTLTIQRTEQRDSAMYRCASSLNPSGGNNEQFFGPGTRLTVL.

On this clone itself: Other DNA sequences in the sample encode the same CDR3. The chain carries TRBV5-1 and TRBJ1-4; TRBD1 agrees at 7 bases. Germline values: CDR1 SGHRS, CDR2 YFSETQ. After removal of 2 bases from V and 2 bases from J, the junction contained 3 bases not matched to a gene. The CDR3 contains 15 residues. The CDR3 region is CASSFLTGTNEKLFF. CDR3 DNA: TGCGCCAGCAGCTTCCTGACAGGGACTAATGAAAAACTGTTTTTT. Full variable domain (remainder filled in from reference TRBV5-1 and TRBJ1-4): KAGVTQTPRYLIKTRGQQVTLSCSPISGHRSVSWYQQTPGQGLQFLFEYFSETQRNKGNFPGRFSGRQFSNSRSEMNVSTLELGDSALYLCASSFLTGTNEKLFFGSGTQLSVL.